This entry describes one T cell receptor beta chain. Its antigen remains unidentified. TCRdb's table, derived via immunoSEQ multiplex PCR, lists solely in-frame clones and lacks some. Of 110,000 to 150,000 clones listed, about nine tenths are singletons. The data stem from a study of graft-versus-host responses after intestinal transplantation. Across the study: Multivisceral, liver-intestinal, or isolated intestinal transplants were given to recipients. Once they had received anti-thymocyte globulin induction, all recipients took tacrolimus and steroids for approximately three years.

V dropped 3 bases and J dropped 5 bases, with 16 bases sitting between them. This CDR3 spans 15 amino acids. The germline CDR1 and CDR2 sequences are LNHDA and SQIVND (reference sequence). The study, taken as a whole, reports: Clonal ratios of graft-versus-host to host-versus-graft in allografts were high for patients exhibiting graft-donor T cell macrochimerism.

V gene TRBV19 combines with J gene TRBJ1-2, with D possibly matching TRBD1 (5 bases). This receptor was identified in a human donor who received an intestinal transplant. The sample here was unstimulated CD4+ T cells sorted from spleen or lymph node cells, taken before intestinal transplant. CDR3: CASSIWQGGEYGYTF. The CDR3 nucleotides are TGTGCCAGTAGTATTTGGCAGGGCGGGGAGTATGGCTACACCTTC.